Shown below are 7 T cell receptor beta chains from a single sample sequenced in a study of T cell responses to AZD1222 COVID-19 vaccine. TCRdb keeps only in-frame clones here, not all; method: immunoSEQ multiplex PCR. Altogether approximately 150,000 clones are present, under 95% being singletons, with the ten largest covering over 1.3%. The material was peripheral blood, obtained on day 0 of AZD1222 vaccination. Every receptor here comes from an adult in good health.

V is TRBV4-2 and J is TRBJ1-2; D is uncertain. The V end was cut by 1 base, the J end by 8 bases, with 11 bases between. In germline, CDR1 is LGHNA, CDR2 YNFKEQ. CDR3 length: 13 amino acids. CDR3 sequence reads: CASSQGNGGGYTF. CDR3 DNA: TGTGCCAGCAGCCAAGGGAATGGAGGAGGCTACACCTTC.

The chain recombines TRBV6-5 with TRBJ2-1; D may correspond to TRBD1 or TRBD2 (5 bases each). This CDR3 region has 11 residues. CDR1 MNHEY and CDR2 SVGAGI come from the germline V gene. Trimming removed 10 bases from V and 9 bases from J, with 13 bases in between. The CDR3 sequence is CATKRGAEQFF. As DNA, the CDR3 is TGTGCCACCAAGAGGGGCGCTGAGCAGTTCTTC.

This clone was found once. The chain recombines TRBV19 with TRBJ1-3; D is unresolved. Germline V CDR1 and CDR2: LNHDA, SQIVND (reference sequence). This CDR3 is 14 amino acids long. V was pared by 6 bases and J by 9 bases, with 18 bases between. The CDR3: CASSLTGYGGTIYF. Here the CDR3 DNA reads TGTGCCAGTAGCCTTACGGGTTACGGTGGCACCATATATTTT.

J is TRBJ2-3 and V is TRBV4-2, with 9 bases lining up with TRBD2. This CDR3 spans 18 amino acids. V dropped 3 bases and J dropped 6; count of bases not matched to a gene: 16. The germline V gene has CDR1 LGHNA and CDR2 YNFKEQ. The CDR3 bases are TGTGCCAGCAGCCACCGACTGCTCGGGCGGGGGGGCGAGGATACGCAGTATTTT. This encodes CASSHRLLGRGGEDTQYF.

The V call is TRBV5-5, the J call TRBJ2-1; D is unclear. The V and J ends lost 0 bases and 5 bases respectively, with 9 bases between them. Germline loops: CDR1 SGHKS, CDR2 YYEKEE (reference sequence). The CDR3 loop spans 14 amino acids. Here the CDR3 reads CASSLGDENNEQFF. CDR3 DNA: TGTGCCAGCAGCTTGGGAGACGAGAACAATGAGCAGTTCTTC.

The CDR3 DNA follows: TGTGCCAGCAGCGGGTCAGGGGAAAAACTGTTTTTT. The encoded protein is CASSGSGEKLFF. V and J are TRBV5-6 and TRBJ1-4; maybe TRBD1 (5 bases). This CDR3 is built from 12 residues. Per the germline V gene, CDR1 is SGHDT and CDR2 is YYEEEE. V was shortened by 4 bases and J by 8 bases, with 9 bases between the two germline ends.

The rearrangement uses TRBV7-9 and TRBJ2-7; the D call may be TRBD1 or TRBD2 (6 bases each). The CDR3 totals 15 residues. The V gene lost 4 bases and the J gene lost 4 bases, with 17 bases spanning the gap. Germline V CDR1 and CDR2: SEHNR, FQNEAQ (reference sequence). This chain's CDR3 is CASSSTGAMGYEQYF. CDR3 sequence (DNA): TGTGCCAGCAGCTCGACGGGGGCCATGGGGTACGAGCAGTACTTC.